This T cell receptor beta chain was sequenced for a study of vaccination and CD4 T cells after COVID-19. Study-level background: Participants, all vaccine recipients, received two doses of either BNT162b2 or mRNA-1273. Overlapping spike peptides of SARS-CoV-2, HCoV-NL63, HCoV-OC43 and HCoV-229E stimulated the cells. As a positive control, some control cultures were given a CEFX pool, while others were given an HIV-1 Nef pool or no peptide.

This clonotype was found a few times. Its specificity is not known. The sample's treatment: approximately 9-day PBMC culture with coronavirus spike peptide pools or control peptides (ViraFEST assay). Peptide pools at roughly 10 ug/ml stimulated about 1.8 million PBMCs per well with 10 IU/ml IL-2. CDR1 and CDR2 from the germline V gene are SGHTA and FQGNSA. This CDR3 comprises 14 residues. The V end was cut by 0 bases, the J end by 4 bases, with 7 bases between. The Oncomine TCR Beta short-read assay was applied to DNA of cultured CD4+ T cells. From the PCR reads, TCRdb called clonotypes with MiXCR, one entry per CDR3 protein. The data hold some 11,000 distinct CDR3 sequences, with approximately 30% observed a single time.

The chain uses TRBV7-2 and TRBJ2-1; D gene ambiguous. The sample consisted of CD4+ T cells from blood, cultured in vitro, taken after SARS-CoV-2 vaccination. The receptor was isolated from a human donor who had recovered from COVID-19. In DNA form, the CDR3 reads TGTGCCAGCAGCTTAGCGGTACAGTACAATGAGCAGTTCTTC. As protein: CASSLAVQYNEQFF.